A single sample is the source of the 17 T cell receptor beta chains below, sequenced in a study of HIV-infected patients and healthy controls. TCRdb recomputed calls from the 5' RACE reads with MiXCR, one row per CDR3 protein. The repertoire includes about 64,000 distinct CDR3 sequences, roughly 19% of them detected once, and over 1.1% sits in the top ten. The source material was CD4+ T cells from blood. All receptors come from a human donor in good health.

This clonotype has a handful of counts. The chain uses TRBV7-2 and TRBJ2-5; 8 nucleotides match TRBD2. CDR3 length: 14 amino acids. Per germline, CDR1 SGHTA and CDR2 FQGNSA. Trimming cost V 5 bases and J 5 bases; bases outside gene matches: 7. The CDR3: CASSALTSVETQYF. The CDR3 bases are TGTGCCAGCAGCGCCCTGACTAGCGTCGAGACCCAGTACTTC.

The sample holds many counts of this clonotype. V gene TRBV5-1 combines with J gene TRBJ1-1; D not certain. Per the germline V gene, CDR1 is SGHRS and CDR2 is YFSETQ. V dropped 0 bases and J dropped 1 base, with 7 bases sitting between them. The CDR3 has 14 residues. The CDR3 sequence: CASSLGLSNTEAFF. The DNA for the CDR3 is TGCGCCAGCAGCTTGGGGCTGTCGAACACTGAAGCTTTCTTT.

The chain has TRBV4-1 and TRBJ1-4; TRBD1 might be the D (5 bases). Germline V CDR1 and CDR2: MGHRA, YSYEKL. Trimming left V 6 bases short and J 0 bases short, with 11 bases between. The CDR3 is made up of 15 amino acids. This CDR3 is CASRDQGATNEKLFF. The CDR3 nucleotides are TGCGCCAGCAGAGACCAGGGCGCAACTAATGAAAAACTGTTTTTT.

The chain recombines TRBV20-1 with TRBJ1-1; no definite D call. The germline CDR1 and CDR2 sequences are DFQATT and SNEGSKA (reference sequence). Trimming removed 3 bases from V and 0 bases from J, with 14 bases in between. There are 15 residues in the CDR3. The CDR3 here is CSASPSGRMNTEAFF. CDR3 in DNA: TGCAGTGCTAGCCCCAGCGGAAGAATGAACACTGAAGCTTTCTTT.

Many counts were recorded for this clonotype. The V gene is TRBV20-1, the J gene TRBJ1-2, with a possible D match to TRBD1 (6 bases). The CDR3 contains 14 residues. V lost 3 bases and J lost 5, with 16 bases in between. CDR1 DFQATT and CDR2 SNEGSKA come from the germline V gene (reference sequence). CDR3 nucleotides: TGCAGTGCTAGTCTCCAGGGGATTGGGTATGGCTACACCTTC. It codes for CSASLQGIGYGYTF.

In this sample, this clonotype turned up a few times. The chain is built from TRBV7-2 and TRBJ1-5; D not resolved. This CDR3 comprises 12 residues. V was cut by 1 base and J by 4 bases, with 2 bases left in between. From germline, CDR1 is SGHTA and CDR2 FQGNSA. The CDR3 is CASSLDNQPQHF. The CDR3 nucleotides read TGTGCCAGCAGCTTAGATAATCAGCCCCAGCATTTT.

The chain joins TRBV9 to TRBJ1-5, with 8 bases that match TRBD1. From germline, CDR1 is SGDLS and CDR2 YYNGEE. The CDR3 is 15 residues long. J gave up 5 bases and V 4 bases, and 8 bases lay outside the gene matches. The CDR3 sequence is CASSSAPDRDQPQHF. CDR3 DNA sequence: TGTGCCAGCAGCTCAGCCCCGGACAGGGATCAGCCCCAGCATTTT.

The chain uses TRBV6-5 and TRBJ1-4; D is undetermined. V lost 5 bases and J 2 bases, leaving 9 bases between the germline ends. CDR1 and CDR2 (germline): MNHEY, SVGAGI. This CDR3 has 14 amino acids. The CDR3 DNA reads TGTGCCAGCAGTAGAGGGAGGACTAATGAAAAACTGTTTTTT. This sequence encodes CASSRGRTNEKLFF.

V and J are TRBV7-9 and TRBJ2-1; 9 positions agree with TRBD2. V lost 7 bases to trimming and J lost 8 bases; unmatched junction nucleotides: 15. The CDR3 is 16 amino acids. From germline, CDR1 is SEHNR and CDR2 FQNEAQ (reference sequence). The CDR3 spells CASTVGLAGNRDEQFF. In DNA, the CDR3 is TGTGCCAGCACCGTGGGACTAGCTGGGAATCGCGATGAGCAGTTCTTC.

This clonotype was recorded only once. This rearrangement joins TRBV7-3 to TRBJ1-3; no clear D. The CDR3 has 13 residues. CDR1 is SGHTA, CDR2 FQGTGA, per germline. The ends were cut back, 0 bases at V and 14 bases at J, with 14 bases in the middle. CDR3 nucleotide sequence: TGTGCCAGCAGCTTAACTCCCCCGGCCCCGGTATATTTT. Its translation is CASSLTPPAPVYF.

This clonotype was detected only a few times. The V call is TRBV6-6, the J call TRBJ1-5; TRBD1 agrees at 8 bases. Germline CDR1 reads MNHNY; CDR2 reads SVGAGI (reference sequence). V lost 2 bases and J lost 7; bases outside the gene matches: 4. This CDR3 comprises 14 residues. Here the CDR3 reads CASSYRQGAQPQHF. CDR3 coding DNA: TGTGCCAGCAGTTACCGTCAGGGGGCACAGCCCCAGCATTTT.

There are many counts of this clonotype. The V and J genes are TRBV5-1 and TRBJ1-1; D possibly corresponds to TRBD1 (5 bases). This CDR3 spans 14 amino acids. Germline V lookup: CDR1 SGHRS, CDR2 YFSETQ. Trimming cost V 2 bases and J 0 bases, with 8 bases left between them. CDR3 DNA sequence: TGCGCCAGCAGCTTTTTACAGGTGAACACTGAAGCTTTCTTT. Protein: CASSFLQVNTEAFF.

This clonotype was detected only a few times. The gene calls are TRBV6-5 and TRBJ1-6; D ambiguous. Per the germline V gene, CDR1 is MNHEY and CDR2 is SVGAGI. V was trimmed by 8 bases and J by 5 bases, leaving 16 bases between them. This CDR3 is 15 amino acids long. Here the CDR3 DNA reads TGTGCCAGCCTTAGTGACCCTCGGAATAATTCACCCCTCCACTTT. It is translated as CASLSDPRNNSPLHF.

The chain joins TRBV18 to TRBJ2-3, with D unresolved. Looked up from germline, CDR1 is KGHSH and CDR2 is LQKENI. Trimming cost V 4 bases and J 4 bases, with 15 bases left between them. CDR3 length equals 15 residues. The CDR3 is CASSRDPWGADTQYF. The CDR3 nucleotides read TGTGCCAGCTCACGCGATCCTTGGGGTGCAGATACGCAGTATTTT.

This clonotype was seen repeatedly, ten times or more. This sequence joins TRBV12-3 or TRBV12-4 and TRBJ2-7; D uncertain. V was cut by 4 bases and J by 6 bases, with 16 bases left in between. The CDR3 extends over 14 amino acids. CDR3 region: CASSSPRTDSEQYF. The CDR3 region has the DNA TGTGCCAGCAGTTCCCCTAGGACCGATTCCGAGCAGTACTTC.

This sequence joins TRBV6-1 and TRBJ1-1, with unresolved D. Germline values: CDR1 MNHNS, CDR2 SASEGT. V dropped 0 bases and J dropped 0 bases, with 11 bases sitting between them. The CDR3 runs 16 residues. This chain's CDR3 is CASSEARRALNTEAFF. In DNA form, the CDR3 reads TGTGCCAGCAGTGAAGCGAGGAGGGCGCTGAACACTGAAGCTTTCTTT.

The chain employs TRBV7-8 and TRBJ2-1; 7 bases line up with TRBD2. Germline-derived CDR1 and CDR2 are SGHVS and FQNEAQ. J was trimmed by 5 bases and V by 2 bases; bases with no gene match: 6. The CDR3 contains 15 residues. CDR3 loop: CASSLPAGPHNEQFF. CDR3 nucleotides: TGTGCCAGCAGCTTACCAGCGGGACCTCACAATGAGCAGTTCTTC.